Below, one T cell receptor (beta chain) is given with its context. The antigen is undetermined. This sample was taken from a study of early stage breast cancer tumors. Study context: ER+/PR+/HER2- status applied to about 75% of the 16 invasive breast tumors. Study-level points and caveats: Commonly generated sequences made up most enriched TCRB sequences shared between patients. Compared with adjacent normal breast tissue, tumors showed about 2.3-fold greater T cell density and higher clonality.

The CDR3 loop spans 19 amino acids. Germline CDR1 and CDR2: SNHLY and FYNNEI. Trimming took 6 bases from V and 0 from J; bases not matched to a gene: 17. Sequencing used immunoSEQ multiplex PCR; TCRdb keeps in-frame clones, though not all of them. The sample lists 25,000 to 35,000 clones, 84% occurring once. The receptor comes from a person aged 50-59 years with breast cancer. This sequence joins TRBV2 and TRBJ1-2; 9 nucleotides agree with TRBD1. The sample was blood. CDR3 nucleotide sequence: TGTGCCAGCAGCGAAAACAGGGGGCCTGGCGAGTTAGCTAACTATGGCTACACCTTC. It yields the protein CASSENRGPGELANYGYTF.